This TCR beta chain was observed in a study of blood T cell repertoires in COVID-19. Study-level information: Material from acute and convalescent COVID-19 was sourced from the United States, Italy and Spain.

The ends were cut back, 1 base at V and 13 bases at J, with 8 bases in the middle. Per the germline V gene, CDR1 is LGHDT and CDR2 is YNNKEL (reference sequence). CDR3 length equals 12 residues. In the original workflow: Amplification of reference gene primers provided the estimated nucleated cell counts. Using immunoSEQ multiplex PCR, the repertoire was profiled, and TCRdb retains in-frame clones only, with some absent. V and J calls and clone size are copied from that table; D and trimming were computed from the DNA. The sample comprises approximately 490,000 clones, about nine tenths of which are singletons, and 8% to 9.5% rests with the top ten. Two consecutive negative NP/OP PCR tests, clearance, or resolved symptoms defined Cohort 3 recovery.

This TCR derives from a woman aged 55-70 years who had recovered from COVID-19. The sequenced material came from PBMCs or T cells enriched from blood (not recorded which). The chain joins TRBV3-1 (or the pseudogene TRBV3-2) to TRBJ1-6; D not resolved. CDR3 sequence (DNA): TGTGCCAGCAGCCAAGTAGGAGAGCCCCTCCACTTT. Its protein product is CASSQVGEPLHF.